This T cell receptor beta chain was documented in a study of blood T cell repertoires in COVID-19. Study-wide context: The samples span acute and convalescent COVID-19 from the United States, Italy and Spain. Sources were T cells, B-cell-depleted T cells, or PBMCs; the material itself was cDNA or gDNA.

Authors' processing steps: Reference gene primer amplification gave estimated nucleated cell counts. Using immunoSEQ multiplex PCR, the repertoire was profiled, and TCRdb retains in-frame clones only, with some absent. The D gene and trimming were derived from the DNA, and the V and J assignments and clone size from that table. This table has about 250,000 clones, around 82% appearing once. Sequencing was carried out using peripheral blood. This TCR derives from an elderly man with acute or convalescent COVID-19.

CDR3 bases: TGCAGTGTGATGGGGGGGGCTGGCTACACCTTC. Translating it yields CSVMGGAGYTF. The gene calls are TRBV29-1 and TRBJ1-2, with a weak D call TRBD1 (6 bases). The CDR3 is 11 amino acids. CDR1 SQVTM and CDR2 ANQGSEA come from the germline V gene.